This T cell receptor beta chain was sequenced in a study of neurological immune-mediated disorders. At least ten counts were recorded for this clonotype. TCRdb analysed the 5' RACE reads with MiXCR anew, one entry per CDR3 protein. This table holds 30,000 to 35,000 distinct CDR3 sequences, approximately 24% found once. The CDR3 runs 19 residues. Germline V gives CDR1 MNHEY, CDR2 SVGAGI. V was clipped by 6 bases and J by 4 bases; unmatched bases: 16. Sequencing used CD4+ T cells from blood. The TCR comes from a man over 45 with HTLV-1-associated myelopathy (HAM/TSP). V usage is TRBV6-5 and J usage is TRBJ2-7, with 15 bases fitting TRBD2. The CDR3 here is CASSPEGGLAGGIGYEQYF. In DNA form, the CDR3 reads TGTGCCAGCAGCCCCGAGGGAGGACTAGCGGGGGGGATCGGGTACGAGCAGTACTTC.